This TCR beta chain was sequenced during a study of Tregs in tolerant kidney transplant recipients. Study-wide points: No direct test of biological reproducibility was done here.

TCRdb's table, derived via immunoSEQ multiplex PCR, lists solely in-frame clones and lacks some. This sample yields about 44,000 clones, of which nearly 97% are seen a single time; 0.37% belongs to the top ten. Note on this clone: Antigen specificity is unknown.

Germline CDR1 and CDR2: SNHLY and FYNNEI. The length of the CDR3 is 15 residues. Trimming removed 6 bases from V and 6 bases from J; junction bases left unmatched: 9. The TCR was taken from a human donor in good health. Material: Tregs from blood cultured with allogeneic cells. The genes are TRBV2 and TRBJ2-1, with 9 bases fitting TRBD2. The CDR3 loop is CASRAGTSRSNEQFF. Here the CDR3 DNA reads TGTGCCAGCAGGGCCGGGACTAGCCGCTCCAATGAGCAGTTCTTC.